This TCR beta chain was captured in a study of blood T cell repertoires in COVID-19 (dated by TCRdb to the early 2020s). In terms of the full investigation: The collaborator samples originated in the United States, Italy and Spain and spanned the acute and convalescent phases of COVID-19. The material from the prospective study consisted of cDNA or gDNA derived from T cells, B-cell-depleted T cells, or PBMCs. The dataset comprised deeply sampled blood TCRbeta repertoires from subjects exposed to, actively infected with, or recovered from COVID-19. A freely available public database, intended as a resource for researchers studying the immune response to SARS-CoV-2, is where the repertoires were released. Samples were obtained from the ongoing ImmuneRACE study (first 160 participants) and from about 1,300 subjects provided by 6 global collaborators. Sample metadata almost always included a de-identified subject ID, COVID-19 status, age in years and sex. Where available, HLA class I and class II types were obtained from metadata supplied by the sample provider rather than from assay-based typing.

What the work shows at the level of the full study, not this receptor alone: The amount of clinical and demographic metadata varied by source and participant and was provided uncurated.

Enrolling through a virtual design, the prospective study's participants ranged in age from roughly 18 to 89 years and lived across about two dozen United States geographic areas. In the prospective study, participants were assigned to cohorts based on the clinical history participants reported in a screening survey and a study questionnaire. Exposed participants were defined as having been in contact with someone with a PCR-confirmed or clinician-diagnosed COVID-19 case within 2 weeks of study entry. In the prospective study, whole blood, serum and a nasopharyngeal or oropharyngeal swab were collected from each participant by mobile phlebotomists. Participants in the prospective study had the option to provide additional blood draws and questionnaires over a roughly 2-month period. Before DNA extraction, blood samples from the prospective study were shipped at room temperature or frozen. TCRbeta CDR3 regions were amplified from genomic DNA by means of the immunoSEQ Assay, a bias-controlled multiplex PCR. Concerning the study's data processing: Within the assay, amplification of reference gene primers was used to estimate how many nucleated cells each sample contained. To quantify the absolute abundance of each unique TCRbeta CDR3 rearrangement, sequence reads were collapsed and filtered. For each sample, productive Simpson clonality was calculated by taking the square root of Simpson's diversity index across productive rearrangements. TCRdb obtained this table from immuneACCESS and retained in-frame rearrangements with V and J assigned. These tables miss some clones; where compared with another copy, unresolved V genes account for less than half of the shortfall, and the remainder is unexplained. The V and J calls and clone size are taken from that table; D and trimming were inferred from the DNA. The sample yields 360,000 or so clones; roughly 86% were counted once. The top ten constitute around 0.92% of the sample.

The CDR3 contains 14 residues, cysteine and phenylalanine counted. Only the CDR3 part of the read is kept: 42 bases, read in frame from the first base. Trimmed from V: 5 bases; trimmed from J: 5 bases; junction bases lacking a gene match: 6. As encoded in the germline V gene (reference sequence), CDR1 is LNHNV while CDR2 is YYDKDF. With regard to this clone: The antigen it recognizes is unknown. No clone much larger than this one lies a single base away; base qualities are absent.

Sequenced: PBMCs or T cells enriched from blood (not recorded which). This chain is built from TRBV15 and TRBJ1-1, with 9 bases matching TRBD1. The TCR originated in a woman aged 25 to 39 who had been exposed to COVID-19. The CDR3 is CATSSSDRGTEAFF. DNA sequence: TGTGCCACCAGCTCCTCGGACAGGGGAACTGAAGCTTTCTTT.